Presented here are 19 T cell receptor beta chains from one specimen sequenced in a study of graft-versus-host responses after intestinal transplantation. Their recognized antigens are unknown. The protocol was immunoSEQ multiplex PCR, while the TCRdb copy is restricted to in-frame clones and leaves out a portion. The sample contains tens of thousands of clones, about 94% of which appear only once. The material was unstimulated CD4+ T cells sorted from spleen or lymph node cells, obtained before transplant. Receptors originate from a human donor who was the organ donor for an intestinal transplant.

As DNA, the CDR3 is TGTGCCAGCATTGGACAGGGGGATCAGCCCCAGCATTTT. This gives the protein CASIGQGDQPQHF. This chain uses TRBV2 with TRBJ1-5; TRBD1 aligns across 10 bases. Trimming removed 7 bases from V and 5 bases from J; junction bases left unmatched: 2. Germline lookup yields CDR1 SNHLY and CDR2 FYNNEI. The CDR3 is 13 amino acids. The full variable domain, completed using reference TRBV2 and TRBJ1-5, is EPEVTQTPSHQVTQMGQEVILRCVPISNHLYFYWYRQILGQKVEFLVSFYNNEISEKSEIFDDQFSVERPDGSNFTLKIRSTKLEDSAMYFCASIGQGDQPQHFGDGTRLSIL.

Note on this clone: The limits of the CDR3 on the DNA are not certain, so only TCRdb's listed CDR3 is given. The chain is built from TRBV21-1 and TRBJ1-4. TRBV21-1 is reported as a pseudogene. The CDR3 adds up to 15 amino acids, both ends counted. This CDR3 is CASSKVGGGNEKLFF.

The V gene is TRBV5-1, the J gene TRBJ2-2; D is ambiguous. Germline lookup yields CDR1 SGHRS and CDR2 YFSETQ. CDR3 length equals 17 residues. Trimming left V 0 bases short and J 2 bases short, with 14 bases between. CDR3 sequence (DNA): TGCGCCAGCAGCTTGGGCCAAAATGTCCGAAACACCGGGGAGCTGTTTTTT. It codes for CASSLGQNVRNTGELFF.

DNA of the CDR3: TGTGCCAGCAGCTTGGGGAGGACAGGGTTAGCCGGGGAGCTGTTTTTT. Its protein product is CASSLGRTGLAGELFF. The chain combines TRBV7-3 with TRBJ2-2; 8 nucleotides align to TRBD1. Germline V gene sequence: CDR1 SGHTA, CDR2 FQGTGA. The length of the CDR3 is 16 residues. After removal of 3 bases from V and 6 bases from J, the junction contained 9 bases not matched to a gene.

V gene TRBV29-1 combines with J gene TRBJ1-2, with 9 bases matching TRBD1. The CDR3 runs 12 residues. V trimming: 6 bases; J trimming: 7 bases; junction bases outside the gene matches: 6. Germline CDR1 is SQVTM and CDR2 is ANQGSEA. CDR3 DNA sequence: TGCAGCGTCGGGGGACAGGGTCCTGGCTACACCTTC. The encoded protein is CSVGGQGPGYTF.

The V call is TRBV4-1, the J call TRBJ2-2; D remains unclear. The CDR3 length is 15 residues. The germline V gene has CDR1 MGHRA and CDR2 YSYEKL. V gave up 1 base and J gave up 2 bases, with 8 bases separating them. CDR3 coding DNA: TGCGCCAGCAGCCAAGGACGAACTAACACCGGGGAGCTGTTTTTT. Protein: CASSQGRTNTGELFF.

This clone was counted only a few times. CDR3: CASSGPENYGYTF. The CDR3 region has the DNA TGTGCCAGCAGTGGACCTGAAAACTATGGCTACACCTTC. The chain employs TRBV6-5 and TRBJ1-2; unclear D gene. In germline, CDR1 is MNHEY, CDR2 SVGAGI. Trimming stripped 5 bases from V and 2 bases from J, with 9 bases between. The CDR3 runs 13 residues.

V gene TRBV28 combines with J gene TRBJ2-2; 7 nucleotides align to TRBD2. This CDR3 has 16 amino acids. Trimming at V came to 1 base and at J to 7 bases, leaving 9 bases not matched to a gene. Looked up from germline, CDR1 is MDHEN and CDR2 is SYDVKM. The CDR3 sequence: CASSLLGRGYNGELFF. DNA for the CDR3: TGTGCCAGCAGTTTATTGGGGCGGGGGTATAACGGGGAGCTGTTTTTT.

Details on this clone: Its ends do not fully match the called genes, so a read error is possible. The chain uses TRBV28 and TRBJ2-1, with 13 bases that match TRBD2. CDR3 length: 16 residues. Germline lookup yields CDR1 MDHEN and CDR2 SYDVKM. CDR3 sequence: CAGSYTLAGGPREQFF. The CDR3 DNA sequence: TGTGCCGGCAGTTATACACTAGCGGGGGGGCCACGTGAGCAGTTCTTC. The entire variable domain, with the rest obtained from reference TRBV28 and TRBJ2-1, is as follows: DVKVTQSSRYLVKRTGEKVFLECVQDMDHENMFWYRQDPGLGLRLIYFSYDVKMKEKGDIPEGYSVSREKKERFSLILESASTNQTSMYLCAGSYTLAGGPREQFFGPGTRLTVL.

This chain links TRBV5-5 with TRBJ1-1; unclear D gene. Looked up from germline, CDR1 is SGHKS and CDR2 is YYEKEE (reference sequence). Trimming pared 3 bases from V and 1 base from J, leaving 13 bases between. CDR3 length equals 15 residues. CDR3 nucleotide sequence: TGTGCCAGCAGCTGGAGTACGTCGGGGAACACTGAAGCTTTCTTT. It specifies CASSWSTSGNTEAFF.

V is TRBV28 and J is TRBJ1-5; D unresolved. Trimming stripped 2 bases from V and 4 bases from J, with 18 bases between. Germline CDR1 MDHEN, CDR2 SYDVKM. The CDR3 runs 17 residues. For the CDR3, the DNA is TGTGCCAGCAGTTTACCGCACCTCAGGAAGCTTAATCAGCCCCAGCATTTT. It codes for CASSLPHLRKLNQPQHF. The full variable domain, rest sourced from reference TRBV28 and TRBJ1-5, is DVKVTQSSRYLVKRTGEKVFLECVQDMDHENMFWYRQDPGLGLRLIYFSYDVKMKEKGDIPEGYSVSREKKERFSLILESASTNQTSMYLCASSLPHLRKLNQPQHFGDGTRLSIL.

The rearrangement joins TRBV28 to TRBJ1-2, with D unclear. Germline lookup yields CDR1 MDHEN and CDR2 SYDVKM. The CDR3 runs to 11 residues. Trimming removed 5 bases at V and 5 bases at J, with 6 bases between. The CDR3 nucleotides are TGTGCCAGCAGTGTGTCTTATGGCTACACCTTC. Its translation is CASSVSYGYTF.

Points on this clone: The same CDR3 also results from other DNA sequences found in this sample. The gene calls are TRBV18 and TRBJ1-5; D is unresolved. Germline loops: CDR1 KGHSH, CDR2 LQKENI. The CDR3 is 16 residues long. V lost 5 bases and J lost 1, with 15 bases in between. DNA for the CDR3: TGTGCCAGCTCAAACCAGTGGGCAGACAGCAATCAGCCCCAGCATTTT. It codes for CASSNQWADSNQPQHF.

The chain joins TRBV28 to TRBJ2-1, with TRBD2 identical over 12 bases. Germline V gives CDR1 MDHEN, CDR2 SYDVKM. Trimming at V came to 2 bases and at J to 0 bases, leaving 5 bases not matched to a gene. The CDR3 has 18 residues. The CDR3 sequence is CASSLGLAGPSSYNEQFF. CDR3 in DNA: TGTGCCAGCAGTTTAGGACTAGCGGGGCCGTCCTCCTACAATGAGCAGTTCTTC.

This chain links TRBV5-1 with TRBJ2-5; D gene unclear. This CDR3 has 13 amino acids. Germline lookup yields CDR1 SGHRS and CDR2 YFSETQ. The V gene lost 4 bases and the J gene lost 5 bases, with 12 bases spanning the gap. The CDR3 region is CASSGRLSETQYF. CDR3 DNA sequence: TGCGCCAGCAGCGGCAGGTTAAGTGAGACCCAGTACTTC.

V and J are TRBV6-5 and TRBJ2-7; TRBD1 matches 8 bases. The length of the CDR3 is 12 residues. V was clipped by 6 bases and J by 4 bases; unmatched bases: 2. CDR1 and CDR2 from the germline V gene are MNHEY and SVGAGI. CDR3 loop: CASRDREYEQYF. Written as DNA, the CDR3 is TGTGCCAGCAGGGACAGGGAGTACGAGCAGTACTTC.

V and J are TRBV6-5 and TRBJ1-2; a possible D gene is TRBD1 (6 bases). Trimming took 5 bases from V and 2 from J, leaving 9 bases between them. CDR1 MNHEY and CDR2 SVGAGI come from the germline V gene. There are 13 residues in the CDR3. The CDR3 DNA reads as TGTGCCAGCAGTCCACAGGGAAACTATGGCTACACCTTC. Translated, it gives CASSPQGNYGYTF.

The V gene is TRBV5-1, the J gene TRBJ2-3; TRBD2 agrees at 9 bases. CDR1 and CDR2 (germline): SGHRS, YFSETQ. This CDR3 comprises 17 residues. J was trimmed by 5 bases and V by 1 base; bases with no gene match: 11. Here the CDR3 reads CASSLTAPRGGKDTQYF. The CDR3 DNA reads as TGCGCCAGCAGCTTGACCGCTCCGCGGGGGGGAAAAGATACGCAGTATTTT.

J is TRBJ1-4 and V is TRBV7-9; D gene unclear. This CDR3 has 13 residues. The V gene's germline CDR1 is SEHNR and CDR2 FQNEAQ (reference sequence). The V gene lost 1 base and the J gene lost 11 bases, with 11 bases spanning the gap. The CDR3 region is CASSLGTAGKLFF. DNA for the CDR3: TGTGCCAGCAGCTTAGGTACCGCCGGGAAACTGTTTTTT. The whole variable domain, remainder taken from reference TRBV7-9 and TRBJ1-4, is DTGVSQNPRHKITKRGQNVTFRCDPISEHNRLYWYRQTLGQGPEFLTYFQNEAQLEKSRLLSDRFSAERPKGSFSTLEIQRTEQGDSAMYLCASSLGTAGKLFFGSGTQLSVL.